This entry is about one TCR beta chain. V dropped 8 bases and J dropped 2; count of bases not matched to a gene: 4. Germline CDR1 and CDR2: SGHTA and FQGNSA. This CDR3 is 14 amino acids long. Sequencing was performed with immunoSEQ multiplex PCR; in TCRdb, only in-frame clones are kept and a portion is missing. This sample has under 2,500,000 clones, with approximately 94% found just once. The sample originates from a study of shared clonotypes between healthy human individuals. V and J are TRBV7-2 and TRBJ2-1, with 9 positions matching TRBD2. The sequenced sample consisted of naive CD4+ T cells sorted from blood. Subset in this sample: CD45RA+ positively selected. This clonotype was obtained from a man aged 18 to 30 in good health. As DNA, the CDR3 is TGTGCCAGCGGCAGACTAGCGGCCTACAATGAGCAGTTCTTC. Translated, it gives CASGRLAAYNEQFF.